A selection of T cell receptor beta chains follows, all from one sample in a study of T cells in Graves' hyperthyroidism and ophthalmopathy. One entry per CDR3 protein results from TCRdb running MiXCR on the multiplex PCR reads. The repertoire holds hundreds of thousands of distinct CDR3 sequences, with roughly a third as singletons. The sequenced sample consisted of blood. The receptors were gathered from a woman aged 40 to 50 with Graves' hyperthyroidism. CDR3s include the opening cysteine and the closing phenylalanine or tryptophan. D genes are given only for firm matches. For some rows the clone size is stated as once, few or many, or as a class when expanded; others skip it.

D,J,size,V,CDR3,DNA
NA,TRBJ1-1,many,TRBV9,CASSAGGLMTEAFF,TGTGCCAGCAGCGCGGGCGGACTTATGACTGAAGCTTTCTTT
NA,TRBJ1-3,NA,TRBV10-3,CASSEGAVSGNTIYF,TGTGCCAGCAGTGAAGGAGCCGTTTCCGGAAACACCATATATTTT
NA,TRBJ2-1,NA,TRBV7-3,CASSHNNEQFF,TGTGCCAGCAGCCATAACAATGAGCAGTTCTTC
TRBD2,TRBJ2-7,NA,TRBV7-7,CASSQHSGGTVKGEQYF,TGTGCTAGCAGCCAACATAGCGGGGGGACGGTCAAGGGCGAGCAGTACTTC
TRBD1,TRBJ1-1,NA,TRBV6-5,CASSYSQGARAEAFF,TGTGCCAGCAGTTACTCCCAGGGGGCGAGAGCTGAAGCTTTCTTT
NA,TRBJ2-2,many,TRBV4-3,CASSRQAGRDTGELFF,TGCGCCAGCAGCCGTCAGGCCGGGCGAGACACCGGGGAGCTGTTTTTT
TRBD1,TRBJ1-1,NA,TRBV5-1,CASSPGDRGDTEAFF,TGCGCCAGCAGCCCAGGGGACAGGGGTGACACTGAAGCTTTCTTT
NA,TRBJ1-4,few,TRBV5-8,CASSLEGIMEGKLFF,TGTGCCAGCAGCTTAGAAGGGATCATGGAAGGAAAACTGTTTTTT
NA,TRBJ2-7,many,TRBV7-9,CASSGQSTYEQYF,TGTGCCAGCAGCGGACAGTCTACCTACGAGCAGTACTTC
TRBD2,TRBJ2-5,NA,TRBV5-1,CASSLAPGLAIQETQYF,TGCGCCAGCAGCTTGGCACCGGGACTAGCGATACAAGAGACCCAGTACTTC
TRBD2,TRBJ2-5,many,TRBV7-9,CASSIPLAAQETQYF,TGTGCCAGCAGCATCCCACTAGCGGCCCAAGAGACCCAGTACTTC
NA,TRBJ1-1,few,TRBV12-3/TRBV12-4,CASITKGMNTEAFF,TGTGCCAGCATAACGAAAGGGATGAACACTGAAGCTTTCTTT
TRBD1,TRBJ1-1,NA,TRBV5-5,CASRQEQGGNTEAFF,TGTGCCAGCAGGCAGGAACAGGGGGGGAACACTGAAGCTTTCTTT
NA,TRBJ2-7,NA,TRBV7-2,CASSGGPGRVGDEQYF,TGTGCCAGTAGTGGGGGGCCCGGACGCGTTGGGGACGAGCAGTACTTC
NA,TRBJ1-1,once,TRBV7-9,CASTYWENTEAFF,TGTGCCAGCACCTACTGGGAGAACACTGAAGCTTTCTTT
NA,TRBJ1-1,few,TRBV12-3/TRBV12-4,CASSLEPQNTEAFF,TGTGCCAGCAGTTTAGAACCCCAGAACACTGAAGCTTTCTTT